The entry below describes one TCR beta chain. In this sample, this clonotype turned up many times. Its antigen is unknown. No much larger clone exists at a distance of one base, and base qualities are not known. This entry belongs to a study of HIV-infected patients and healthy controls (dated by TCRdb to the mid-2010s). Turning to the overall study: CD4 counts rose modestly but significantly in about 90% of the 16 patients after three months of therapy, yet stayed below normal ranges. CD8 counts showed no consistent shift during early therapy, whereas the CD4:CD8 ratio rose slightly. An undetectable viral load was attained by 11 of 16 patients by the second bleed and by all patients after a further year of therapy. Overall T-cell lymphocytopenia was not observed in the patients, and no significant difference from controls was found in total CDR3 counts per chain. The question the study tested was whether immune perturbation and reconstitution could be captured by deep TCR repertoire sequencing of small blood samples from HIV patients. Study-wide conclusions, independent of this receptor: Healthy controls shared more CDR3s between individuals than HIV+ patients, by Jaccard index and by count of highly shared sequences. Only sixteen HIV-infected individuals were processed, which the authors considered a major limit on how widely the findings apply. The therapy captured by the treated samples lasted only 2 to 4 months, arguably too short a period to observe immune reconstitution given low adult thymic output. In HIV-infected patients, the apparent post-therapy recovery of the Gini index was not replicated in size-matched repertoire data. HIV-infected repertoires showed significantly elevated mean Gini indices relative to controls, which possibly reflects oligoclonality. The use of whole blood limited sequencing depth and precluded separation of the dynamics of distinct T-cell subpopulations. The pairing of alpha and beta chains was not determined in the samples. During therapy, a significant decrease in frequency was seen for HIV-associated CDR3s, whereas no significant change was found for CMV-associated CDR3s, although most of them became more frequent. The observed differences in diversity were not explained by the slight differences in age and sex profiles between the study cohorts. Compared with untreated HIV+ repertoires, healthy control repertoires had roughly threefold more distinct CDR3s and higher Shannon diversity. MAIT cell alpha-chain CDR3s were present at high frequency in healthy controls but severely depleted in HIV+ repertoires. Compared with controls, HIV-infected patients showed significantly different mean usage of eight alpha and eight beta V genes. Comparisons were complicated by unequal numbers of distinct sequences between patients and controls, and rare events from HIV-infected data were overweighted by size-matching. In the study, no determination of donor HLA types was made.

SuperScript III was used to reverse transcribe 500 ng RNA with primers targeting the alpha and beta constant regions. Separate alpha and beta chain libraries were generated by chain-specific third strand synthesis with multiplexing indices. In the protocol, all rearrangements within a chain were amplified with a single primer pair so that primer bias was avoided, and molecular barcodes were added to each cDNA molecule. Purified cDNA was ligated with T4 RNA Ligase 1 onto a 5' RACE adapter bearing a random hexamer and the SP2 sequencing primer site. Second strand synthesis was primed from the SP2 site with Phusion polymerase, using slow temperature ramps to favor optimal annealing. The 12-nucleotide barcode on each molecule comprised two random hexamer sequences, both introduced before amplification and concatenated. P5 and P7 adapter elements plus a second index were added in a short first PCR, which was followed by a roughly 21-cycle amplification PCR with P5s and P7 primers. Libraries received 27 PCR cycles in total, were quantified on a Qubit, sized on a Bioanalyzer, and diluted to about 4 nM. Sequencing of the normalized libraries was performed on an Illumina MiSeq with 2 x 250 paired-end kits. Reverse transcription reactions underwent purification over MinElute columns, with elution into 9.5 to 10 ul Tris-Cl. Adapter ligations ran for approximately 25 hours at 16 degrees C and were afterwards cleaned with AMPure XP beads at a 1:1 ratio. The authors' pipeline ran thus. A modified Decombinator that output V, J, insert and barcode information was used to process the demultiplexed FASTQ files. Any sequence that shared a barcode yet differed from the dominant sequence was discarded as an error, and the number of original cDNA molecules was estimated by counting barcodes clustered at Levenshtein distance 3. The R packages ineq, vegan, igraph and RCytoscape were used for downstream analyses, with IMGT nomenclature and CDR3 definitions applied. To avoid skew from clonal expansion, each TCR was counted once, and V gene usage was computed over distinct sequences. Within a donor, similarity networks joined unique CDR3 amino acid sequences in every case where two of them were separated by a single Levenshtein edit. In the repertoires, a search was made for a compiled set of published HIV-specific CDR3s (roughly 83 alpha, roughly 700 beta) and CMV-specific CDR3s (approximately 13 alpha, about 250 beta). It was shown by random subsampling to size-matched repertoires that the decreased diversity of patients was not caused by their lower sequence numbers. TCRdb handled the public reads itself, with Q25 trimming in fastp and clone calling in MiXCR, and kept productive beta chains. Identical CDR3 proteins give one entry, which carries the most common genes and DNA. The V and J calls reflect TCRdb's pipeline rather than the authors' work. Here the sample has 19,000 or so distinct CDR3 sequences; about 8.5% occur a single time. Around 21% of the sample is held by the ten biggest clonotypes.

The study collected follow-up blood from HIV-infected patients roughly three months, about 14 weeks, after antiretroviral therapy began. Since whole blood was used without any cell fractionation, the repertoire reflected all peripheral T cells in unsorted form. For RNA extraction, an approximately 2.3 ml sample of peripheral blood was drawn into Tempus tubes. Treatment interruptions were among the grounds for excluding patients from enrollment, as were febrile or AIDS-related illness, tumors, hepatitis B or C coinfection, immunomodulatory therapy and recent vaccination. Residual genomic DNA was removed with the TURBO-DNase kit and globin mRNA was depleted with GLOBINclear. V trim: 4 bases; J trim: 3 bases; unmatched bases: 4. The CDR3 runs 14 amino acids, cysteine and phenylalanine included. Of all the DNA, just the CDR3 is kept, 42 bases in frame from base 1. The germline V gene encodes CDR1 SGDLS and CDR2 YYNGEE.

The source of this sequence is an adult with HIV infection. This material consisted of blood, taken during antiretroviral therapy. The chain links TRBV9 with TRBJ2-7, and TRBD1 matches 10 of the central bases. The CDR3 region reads CASSPGTGDYEQYF. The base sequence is TGTGCCAGCAGCCCCGGGACAGGGGACTACGAGCAGTACTTC.